A single TCR beta chain is shown here with its context. Its antigen is not known. Generated by immunoSEQ multiplex PCR, the TCRdb table keeps only in-frame clones and is missing some. The sample lists roughly 99,000 clones, roughly 90% occurring once. Trimming stripped 3 bases from V and 7 bases from J, with 10 bases between. Germline V CDR1 and CDR2: MNHEY, SMNVEV (reference sequence). The CDR3 has 14 amino acids. This record comes from a study of graft-versus-host responses after intestinal transplantation. Study context: Transplants were multivisceral, liver-intestinal, or isolated intestinal. Anti-thymocyte globulin induction, then tacrolimus and steroids for approximately 3 years, went to all recipients. Findings and limits, study-wide: When patients had graft-donor T cell macrochimerism, their allografts held high graft-versus-host to host-versus-graft clonal ratios. GvH clones detected in recipient marrow included some appearing first in ileum or blood.

This TCR was sampled from a human donor who was the organ donor for an intestinal transplant. The sequencing here drew on unstimulated CD8+ T cells sorted from spleen or lymph node cells, taken before transplant. The J gene is TRBJ1-6, the V gene TRBV27, with D maybe TRBD1 (5 bases). The CDR3 spells CASSLGLLNSPLHF. The CDR3 region has the DNA TGTGCCAGCAGTTTGGGACTGTTGAATTCACCCCTCCACTTT.